The clone carrying this T cell receptor beta chain was picked up a small number of times. Its target is unknown. The CDR3 sequence is 14 residues long. Germline assignment: CDR1 MNHEY and CDR2 SVGAGI. The germline V and J ends were trimmed by 0 bases and 9 bases, with 12 bases remaining between them. TCRdb re-analysed the RT-PCR reads in MiXCR, keeping a single row per CDR3 protein. The sample holds under 500,000 distinct CDR3 sequences; approximately 9.9% are singletons and the top ten take about 12%. The record originates from a study of response to subunit inactivated influenza vaccine. Study-wide findings and caveats: Few new T cells, the authors suggested, are recruited by each seasonal influenza vaccination.

The receptor was isolated from a man aged 45-65 years who received an inactivated influenza vaccine. Source: PBMCs from blood, taken around seven weeks after vaccination. The V gene is TRBV6-5, the J gene TRBJ2-1; no definite D call. The CDR3 reads CASSYSIPPFEQFF. Written as DNA, the CDR3 is TGTGCCAGCAGTTACTCGATCCCCCCGTTTGAGCAGTTCTTC.